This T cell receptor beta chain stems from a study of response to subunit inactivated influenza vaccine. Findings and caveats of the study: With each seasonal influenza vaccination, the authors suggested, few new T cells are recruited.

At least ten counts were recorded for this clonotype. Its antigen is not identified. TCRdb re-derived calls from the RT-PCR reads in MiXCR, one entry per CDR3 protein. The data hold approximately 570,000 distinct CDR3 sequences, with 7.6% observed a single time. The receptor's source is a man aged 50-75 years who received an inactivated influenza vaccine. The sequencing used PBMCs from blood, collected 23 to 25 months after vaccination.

In nucleotides, the CDR3 is TGTGCCAGCAGCCTCTCGGGACAGGGGGACGAGCAGTACTTC. Its protein product is CASSLSGQGDEQYF. This sequence joins TRBV4-2 and TRBJ2-7, with 11 positions matching TRBD1. The CDR3 covers 14 residues. CDR1 is LGHNA, CDR2 YNFKEQ, per germline. V lost 4 bases and J lost 5; bases outside the gene matches: 4.